Shown below are 18 T cell receptor beta chains from a single sample sequenced in a study of Tregs in tolerant kidney transplant recipients. This table comes from immunoSEQ multiplex PCR, and its TCRdb copy is limited to in-frame clones, with some not included. The table has about 21,000 clones, more than 65% seen once. Related graft donors supplied nonmyeloablative bone marrow transplants, and mixed chimerism was transient. Sample: CD8+ T cells from blood (PBMCs), taken 6 months after the transplant. The receptors come from a human patient who received a combined kidney and bone marrow transplant. Some T cells may be the graft donor's.

The chain has TRBV12-5 and TRBJ2-1; 10 positions agree with TRBD1. Germline CDR1 is LGHNT and CDR2 is FRNRAP. V was pared by 6 bases and J by 7 bases, with 6 bases of the junction left unmatched. This CDR3 is built from 14 residues. The CDR3 nucleotides read TGTGCTAGTGGGCCGGGACAGGGGTTTAATGAGCAGTTCTTC. It yields the protein CASGPGQGFNEQFF.

This rearrangement joins TRBV6-7 to TRBJ1-2; 7 positions match TRBD1. TRBV6-7 is annotated as an ORF whose role is uncertain. Trimming cost V 5 bases and J 0 bases; bases outside gene matches: 9. This CDR3 region has 16 residues. The CDR3: CASSRDRLLTNYGYTF. The CDR3 DNA reads TGTGCCAGCAGTCGGGACAGACTACTCACTAACTATGGCTACACCTTC.

This clone was seen once. This rearrangement joins TRBV13 to TRBJ2-3; TRBD2 is a possible D gene (5 bases). Trimming took 1 base from V and 5 from J, leaving 13 bases between them. CDR3 length: 15 residues. Germline CDR1 PRHDT, CDR2 FYEKMQ (reference sequence). The CDR3, as DNA: TGTGCCAGCAGCTTAGAGTTCACTAGAAAAGATACGCAGTATTTT. It yields the protein CASSLEFTRKDTQYF.

J is TRBJ1-1 and V is TRBV13; no clear D gene. This CDR3 spans 16 amino acids. Germline V lookup: CDR1 PRHDT, CDR2 FYEKMQ (reference sequence). Deletions cut 5 bases from V and 6 bases from J, with 22 bases between. The CDR3 nucleotides are TGTGCCAGCAGCCCTGGCCAGAGTCTCCCAGGCGCTGAAGCTTTCTTT. Its translation is CASSPGQSLPGAEAFF.

The rearrangement joins TRBV11-2 to TRBJ2-3; 9 nucleotides align to TRBD2. Germline V lookup: CDR1 SGHAT, CDR2 FQNNGV. The length of the CDR3 is 17 residues. V was pared by 5 bases and J by 0 bases, with 9 bases of the junction left unmatched. Here the CDR3 DNA reads TGTGCCAGCAGCCGAGGATCTAGCGGGACTAGCACAGATACGCAGTATTTT. Protein: CASSRGSSGTSTDTQYF. The variable domain in full, completed from reference TRBV11-2 and TRBJ2-3, reads EAGVAQSPRYKIIEKRQSVAFWCNPISGHATLYWYQQILGQGPKLLIQFQNNGVVDDSQLPKDRFSAERLKGVDSTLKIQPAKLEDSAVYLCASSRGSSGTSTDTQYFGPGTRLTVL.

V is TRBV4-3 and J is TRBJ1-2; tentatively, D is TRBD1 (6 bases). From germline, CDR1 is LGHNA and CDR2 YSLEER. V shed 4 bases and J shed 8 bases, with 20 bases lying between them. The CDR3 has 15 amino acids. The CDR3 protein is CASSPFGWAGDGYTF. DNA for the CDR3: TGCGCCAGCAGCCCCTTTGGGTGGGCAGGGGACGGCTACACCTTC.

The chain links TRBV4-3 to TRBJ2-1; D remains unclear. Germline CDR1 is LGHNA and CDR2 is YSLEER. This CDR3 contains 16 residues. V shed 0 bases and J shed 6 bases, with 15 bases lying between them. The CDR3 spells CASSQDPGTVSNEQFF. CDR3 coding DNA: TGCGCCAGCAGCCAAGATCCCGGTACCGTGAGCAATGAGCAGTTCTTC.

The chain recombines TRBV5-6 with TRBJ1-6; 7 bases agree with TRBD1. This CDR3 spans 14 amino acids. Germline V gene sequence: CDR1 SGHDT, CDR2 YYEEEE. The trim removed 2 bases at V and 7 bases at J, leaving 3 bases unmatched. The chain's CDR3 is CASSFGTVNSPLHF. The CDR3 nucleotides read TGTGCCAGCAGCTTTGGGACAGTGAATTCACCCCTCCACTTT.

This clone came up once. The rearrangement links TRBV7-3 to TRBJ1-2; 10 nucleotides match TRBD1. CDR3 size: 14 residues. Germline CDR1 reads SGHTA; CDR2 reads FQGTGA. V was pared by 5 bases and J by 2 bases, with 2 bases of the junction left unmatched. CDR3 residues: CASSPGQGNYGYTF. The CDR3 DNA reads as TGTGCCAGCAGCCCGGGACAGGGGAACTATGGCTACACCTTC.

This rearrangement joins TRBV7-8 to TRBJ2-3; 11 nucleotides line up with TRBD2. Germline assignment: CDR1 SGHVS and CDR2 FQNEAQ. This CDR3 spans 17 amino acids. V gave up 1 base and J gave up 4 bases; unmatched junction bases: 7. The CDR3 sequence is CASSLDLAGGVADTQYF. CDR3 nucleotide sequence: TGTGCCAGCAGCTTAGATCTAGCGGGAGGTGTTGCAGATACGCAGTATTTT.

This clone was observed a handful of times. The chain recombines TRBV6-6 with TRBJ2-7, with D tentatively TRBD2 (6 bases). V lost 0 bases to trimming and J lost 3 bases, with 9 bases between them. CDR3 length: 14 residues. Germline V CDR1 and CDR2: MNHNY, SVGAGI (reference sequence). CDR3 DNA: TGTGCCAGCAGTTACTCTAGCGGCGGCTACGAGCAGTACTTC. The encoded protein is CASSYSSGGYEQYF.

The rearrangement joins TRBV19 to TRBJ2-2, with a tentative D call TRBD1 (6 bases). The V end lost 3 bases, the J end lost 4 bases, and 9 bases lay between the germline ends. The CDR3 is 14 amino acids. Germline-derived CDR1 and CDR2 are LNHDA and SQIVND (reference sequence). In DNA, the CDR3 is TGTGCCAGTAGTATCCGGGACATCACCGGGGAGCTGTTTTTT. Translated: CASSIRDITGELFF.

This chain links TRBV11-2 with TRBJ2-7; no reliable D call. Trimming took off 3 bases at V and 0 bases at J, with 12 bases between the two ends. Germline assignment: CDR1 SGHAT and CDR2 FQNNGV. CDR3 length equals 15 residues. The CDR3 sequence is CASSFAADFSYEQYF. CDR3 in DNA: TGTGCCAGCAGCTTTGCGGCAGACTTCTCCTACGAGCAGTACTTC.

This clone was seen a single time. V and J are TRBV9 and TRBJ2-3, with 7 bases identical to TRBD1. Germline values: CDR1 SGDLS, CDR2 YYNGEE. The CDR3 spans 11 residues. Trimming removed 7 bases from V and 6 bases from J; junction bases left unmatched: 2. CDR3 amino acids: CASGRGDTQYF. CDR3 sequence (DNA): TGTGCCAGCGGCAGGGGGGATACGCAGTATTTT.

This chain uses TRBV2 with TRBJ1-5; D call uncertain. Germline V gene lookup returns CDR1 SNHLY and CDR2 FYNNEI. Trimming stripped 7 bases from V and 9 bases from J, with 13 bases between. The CDR3 contains 12 residues. The CDR3 region has the DNA TGTGCCAGCAAGAGGGAGGGAGGGCCCCAGCATTTT. Translated, it gives CASKREGGPQHF.

The rearrangement joins TRBV19 to TRBJ2-1, with 11 nucleotides matching TRBD2. CDR1 and CDR2 (germline): LNHDA, SQIVND (reference sequence). J gave up 4 bases and V 3 bases, and 5 bases lay outside the gene matches. The CDR3 is made up of 16 amino acids. CDR3 residues: CASSILAGGSYNEQFF. Written as DNA, the CDR3 is TGTGCCAGTAGTATCTTAGCGGGAGGGAGTTACAATGAGCAGTTCTTC.

The chain links TRBV27 to TRBJ1-1; D uncertain. The CDR3 length is 15 residues. In germline, CDR1 is MNHEY, CDR2 SMNVEV (reference sequence). V was shortened by 5 bases and J by 6 bases, with 19 bases between the two germline ends. Here the CDR3 DNA reads TGTGCCAGCAGTACTCGGCAGTCCGAGGCTTCTGAAGCTTTCTTT. Translating gives CASSTRQSEASEAFF.

This rearrangement joins TRBV7-9 to TRBJ1-3; D not resolved. The length of the CDR3 is 16 residues. Between the trimmed V and J ends, which lost 1 base and 1 base, there was a span of 11 bases. CDR1 and CDR2 from the germline V gene are SEHNR and FQNEAQ (reference sequence). CDR3 sequence (DNA): TGTGCCAGCAGCTTAGGGGCGACGGGATCTGGAAACACCATATATTTT. Translating it yields CASSLGATGSGNTIYF.